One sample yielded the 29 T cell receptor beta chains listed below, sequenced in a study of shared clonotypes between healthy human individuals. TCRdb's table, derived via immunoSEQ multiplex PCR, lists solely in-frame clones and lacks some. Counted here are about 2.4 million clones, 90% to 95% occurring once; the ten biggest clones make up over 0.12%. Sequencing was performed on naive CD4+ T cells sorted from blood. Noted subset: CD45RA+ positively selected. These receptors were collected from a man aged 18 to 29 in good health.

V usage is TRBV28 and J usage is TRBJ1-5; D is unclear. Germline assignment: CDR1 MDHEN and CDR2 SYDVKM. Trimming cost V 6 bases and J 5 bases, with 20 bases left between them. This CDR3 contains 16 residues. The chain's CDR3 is CASRPSPPLGYQPQHF. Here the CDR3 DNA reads TGTGCCAGCAGACCCTCACCACCTCTCGGATATCAGCCCCAGCATTTT.

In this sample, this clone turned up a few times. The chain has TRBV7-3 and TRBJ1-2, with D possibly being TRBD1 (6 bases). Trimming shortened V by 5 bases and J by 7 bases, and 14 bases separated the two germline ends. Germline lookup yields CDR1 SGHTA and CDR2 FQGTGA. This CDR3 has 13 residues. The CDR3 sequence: CASSPDSGGGYTF. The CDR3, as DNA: TGTGCCAGCAGCCCGGACAGCGGAGGTGGCTACACCTTC. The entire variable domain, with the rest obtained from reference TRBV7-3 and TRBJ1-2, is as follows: GAGVSQTPSNKVTEKGKYVELRCDPISGHTALYWYRQSLGQGPEFLIYFQGTGAADDSGLPNDRFFAVRPEGSVSTLKIQRTERGDSAVYLCASSPDSGGGYTFGSGTRLTVV.

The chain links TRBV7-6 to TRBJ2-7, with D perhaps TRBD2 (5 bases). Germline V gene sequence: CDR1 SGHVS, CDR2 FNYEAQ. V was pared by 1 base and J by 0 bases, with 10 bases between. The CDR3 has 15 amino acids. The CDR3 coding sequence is TGTGCCAGCAGCTTAGGGGGAGAGACCTCCTACGAGCAGTACTTC. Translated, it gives CASSLGGETSYEQYF.

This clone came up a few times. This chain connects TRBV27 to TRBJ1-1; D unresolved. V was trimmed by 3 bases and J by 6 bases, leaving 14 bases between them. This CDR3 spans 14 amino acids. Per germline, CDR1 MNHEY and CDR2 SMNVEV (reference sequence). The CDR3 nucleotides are TGTGCCAGCAGTTTGCGGGCCCCCACGGCTGAAGCTTTCTTT. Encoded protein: CASSLRAPTAEAFF.

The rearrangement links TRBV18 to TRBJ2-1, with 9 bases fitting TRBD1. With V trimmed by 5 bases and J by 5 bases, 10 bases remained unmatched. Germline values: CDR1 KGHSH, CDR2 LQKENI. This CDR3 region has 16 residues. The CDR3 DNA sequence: TGTGCCAGCTCAAGCGGACAGGGGAGGAATCACAATGAGCAGTTCTTC. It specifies CASSSGQGRNHNEQFF.

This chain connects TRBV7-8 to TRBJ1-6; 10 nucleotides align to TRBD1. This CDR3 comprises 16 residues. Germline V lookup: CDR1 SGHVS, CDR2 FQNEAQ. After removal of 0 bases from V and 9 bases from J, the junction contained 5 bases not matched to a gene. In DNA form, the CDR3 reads TGTGCCAGCAGCTTAGCGGGACAGGGGATAGCTTCACCCCTCCACTTT. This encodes CASSLAGQGIASPLHF.

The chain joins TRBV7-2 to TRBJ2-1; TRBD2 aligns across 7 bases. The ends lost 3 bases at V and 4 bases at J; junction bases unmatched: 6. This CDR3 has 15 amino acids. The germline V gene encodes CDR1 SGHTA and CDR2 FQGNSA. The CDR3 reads CASSFAASGYNEQFF. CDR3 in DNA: TGTGCCAGCAGCTTTGCGGCTAGCGGATACAATGAGCAGTTCTTC.

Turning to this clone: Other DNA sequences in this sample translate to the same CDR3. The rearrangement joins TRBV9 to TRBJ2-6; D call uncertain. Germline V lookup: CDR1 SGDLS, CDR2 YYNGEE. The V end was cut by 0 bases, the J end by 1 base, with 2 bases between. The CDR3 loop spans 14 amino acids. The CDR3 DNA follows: TGTGCCAGCAGCGTAGCTTCTGGGGCCAACGTCCTGACTTTC. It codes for CASSVASGANVLTF.

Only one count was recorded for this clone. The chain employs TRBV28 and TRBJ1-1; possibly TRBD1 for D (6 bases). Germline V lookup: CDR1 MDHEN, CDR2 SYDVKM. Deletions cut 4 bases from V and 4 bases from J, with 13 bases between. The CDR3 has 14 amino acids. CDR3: CASSSTGSVTEAFF. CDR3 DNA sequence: TGTGCCAGCAGTTCTACAGGGTCGGTCACTGAAGCTTTCTTT.

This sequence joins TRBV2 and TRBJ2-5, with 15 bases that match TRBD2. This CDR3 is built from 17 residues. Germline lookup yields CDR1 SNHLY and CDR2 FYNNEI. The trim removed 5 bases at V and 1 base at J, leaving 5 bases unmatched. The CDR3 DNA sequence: TGTGCCAGCAGTTCCGGGACTAGCGGGAGGACCCAAGAGACCCAGTACTTC. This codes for CASSSGTSGRTQETQYF.

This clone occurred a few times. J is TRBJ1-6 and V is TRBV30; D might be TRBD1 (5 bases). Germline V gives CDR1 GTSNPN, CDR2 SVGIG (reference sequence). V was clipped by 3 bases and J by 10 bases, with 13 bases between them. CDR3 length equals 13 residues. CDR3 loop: CAWRYEGRSPLHF. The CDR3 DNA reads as TGTGCCTGGAGGTATGAGGGGAGATCACCCCTCCACTTT.

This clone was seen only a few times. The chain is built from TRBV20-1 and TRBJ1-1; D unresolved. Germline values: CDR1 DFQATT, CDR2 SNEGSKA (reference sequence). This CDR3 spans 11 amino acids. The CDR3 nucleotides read TGCACCGCCGGGCCGAACACTGAAGCTTTCTTT. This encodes CTAGPNTEAFF.

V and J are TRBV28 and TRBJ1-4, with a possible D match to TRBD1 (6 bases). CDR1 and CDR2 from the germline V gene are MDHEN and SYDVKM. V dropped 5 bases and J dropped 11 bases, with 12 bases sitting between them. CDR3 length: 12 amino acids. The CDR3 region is CASSPPGAKLFF. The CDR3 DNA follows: TGTGCCAGCAGTCCCCCAGGGGCTAAACTGTTTTTT.

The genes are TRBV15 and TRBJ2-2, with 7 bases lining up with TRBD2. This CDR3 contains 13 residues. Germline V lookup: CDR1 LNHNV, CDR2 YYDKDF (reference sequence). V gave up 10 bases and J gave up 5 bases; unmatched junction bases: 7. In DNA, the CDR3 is TGTGCCAGCAGGGAGGGAAGGACCGGGGAGCTGTTTTTT. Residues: CASREGRTGELFF.

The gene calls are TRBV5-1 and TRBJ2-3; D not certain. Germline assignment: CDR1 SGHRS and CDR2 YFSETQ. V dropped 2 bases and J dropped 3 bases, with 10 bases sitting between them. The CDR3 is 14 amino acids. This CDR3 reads CASSFLSGTDTQYF. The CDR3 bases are TGCGCCAGCAGCTTTCTCTCCGGGACAGATACGCAGTATTTT.

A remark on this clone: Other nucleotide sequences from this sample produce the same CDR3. CDR3 DNA sequence: TGTGCCAGCTCACCTGGCGCGGGCTCCTACGAGCAGTACTTC. Protein product: CASSPGAGSYEQYF. The J gene is TRBJ2-7, the V gene TRBV18; D perhaps matches TRBD2 (5 bases). The CDR3 contains 14 residues. The V end was cut by 3 bases, the J end by 0 bases, with 9 bases between. Germline V gene sequence: CDR1 KGHSH, CDR2 LQKENI.

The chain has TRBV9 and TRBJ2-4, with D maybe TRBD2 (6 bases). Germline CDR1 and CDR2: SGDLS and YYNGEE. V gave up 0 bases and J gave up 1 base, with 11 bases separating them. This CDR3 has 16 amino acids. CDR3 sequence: CASSVAPGVAKNIQYF. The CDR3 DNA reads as TGTGCCAGCAGCGTAGCACCGGGAGTGGCCAAAAACATTCAGTACTTC.

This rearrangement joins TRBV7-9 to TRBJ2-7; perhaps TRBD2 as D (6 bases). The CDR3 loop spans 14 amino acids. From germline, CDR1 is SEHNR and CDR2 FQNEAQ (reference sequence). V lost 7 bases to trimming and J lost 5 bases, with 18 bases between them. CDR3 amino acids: CASIRRSSDDEQYF. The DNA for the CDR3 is TGTGCCAGCATCCGACGTTCTAGCGATGACGAGCAGTACTTC.

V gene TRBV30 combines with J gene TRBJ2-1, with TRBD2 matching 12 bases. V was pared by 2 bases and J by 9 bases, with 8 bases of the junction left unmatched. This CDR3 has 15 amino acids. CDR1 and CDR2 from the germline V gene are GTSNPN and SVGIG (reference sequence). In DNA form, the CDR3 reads TGTGCCTGGAGTACCCGACTAGCGGGAGACAGTGAGCAGTTCTTC. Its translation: CAWSTRLAGDSEQFF. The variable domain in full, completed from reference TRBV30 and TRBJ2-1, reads SQTIHQWPATLVQPVGSPLSLECTVEGTSNPNLYWYRQAAGRGLQLLFYSVGIGQISSEVPQNLSASRPQDRQFILSSKKLLLSDSGFYLCAWSTRLAGDSEQFFGPGTRLTVL.

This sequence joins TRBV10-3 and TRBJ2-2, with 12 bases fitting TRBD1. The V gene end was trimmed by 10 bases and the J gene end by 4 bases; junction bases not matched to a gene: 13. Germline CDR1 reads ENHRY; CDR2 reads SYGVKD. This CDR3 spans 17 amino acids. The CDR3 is CATRLGTGGEGTGELFF. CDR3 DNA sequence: TGTGCCACACGACTAGGGACAGGGGGCGAAGGCACCGGGGAGCTGTTTTTT.

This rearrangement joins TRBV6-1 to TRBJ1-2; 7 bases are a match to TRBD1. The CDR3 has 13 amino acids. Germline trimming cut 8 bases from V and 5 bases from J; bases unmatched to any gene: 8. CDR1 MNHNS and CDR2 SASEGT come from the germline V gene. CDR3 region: CASQTGMEYGYTF. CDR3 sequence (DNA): TGTGCCAGCCAGACAGGGATGGAATATGGCTACACCTTC.

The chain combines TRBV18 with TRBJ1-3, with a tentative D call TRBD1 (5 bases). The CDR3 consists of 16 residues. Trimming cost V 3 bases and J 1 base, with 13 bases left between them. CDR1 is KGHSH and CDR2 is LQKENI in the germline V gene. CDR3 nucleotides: TGTGCCAGCTCACCTCAGGGCCCAGGGTCTGGAAACACCATATATTTT. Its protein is CASSPQGPGSGNTIYF.

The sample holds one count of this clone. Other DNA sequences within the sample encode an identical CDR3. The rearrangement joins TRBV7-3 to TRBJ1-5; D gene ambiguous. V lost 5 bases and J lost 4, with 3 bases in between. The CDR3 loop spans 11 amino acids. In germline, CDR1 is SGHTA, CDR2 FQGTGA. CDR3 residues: CASSLNQPQHF. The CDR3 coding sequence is TGTGCCAGCAGCCTTAATCAGCCCCAGCATTTT.

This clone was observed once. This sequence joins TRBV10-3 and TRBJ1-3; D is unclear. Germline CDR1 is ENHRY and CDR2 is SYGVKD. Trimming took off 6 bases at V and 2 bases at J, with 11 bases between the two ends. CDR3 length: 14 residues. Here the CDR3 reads CAIRSSDPGNTIYF. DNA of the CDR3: TGTGCCATCAGAAGTTCCGATCCTGGAAACACCATATATTTT.

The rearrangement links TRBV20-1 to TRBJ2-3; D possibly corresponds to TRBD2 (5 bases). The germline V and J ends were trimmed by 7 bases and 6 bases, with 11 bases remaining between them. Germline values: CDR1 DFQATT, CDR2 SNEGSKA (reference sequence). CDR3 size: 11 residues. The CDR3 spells CSGARGDTQYF. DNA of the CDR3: TGCAGTGGGGCTAGAGGGGATACGCAGTATTTT.

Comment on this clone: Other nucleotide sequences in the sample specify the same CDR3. CDR3 in DNA: TGTGCCAGCATTCCGACTAGCGGGAGCACAGATACGCAGTATTTT. Protein product: CASIPTSGSTDTQYF. The chain employs TRBV6-1 and TRBJ2-3; 10 bases agree with TRBD2. Germline CDR1 and CDR2: MNHNS and SASEGT. With 7 bases clipped from V and 0 bases from J, the junction kept 4 bases outside the gene matches. This CDR3 contains 15 residues.

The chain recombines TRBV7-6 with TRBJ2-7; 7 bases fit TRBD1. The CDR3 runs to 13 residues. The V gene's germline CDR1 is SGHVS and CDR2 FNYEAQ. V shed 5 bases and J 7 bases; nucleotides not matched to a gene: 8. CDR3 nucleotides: TGTGCCAGCAGCGCAAGGGGGCTTCGAGAGCAGTACTTC. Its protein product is CASSARGLREQYF.

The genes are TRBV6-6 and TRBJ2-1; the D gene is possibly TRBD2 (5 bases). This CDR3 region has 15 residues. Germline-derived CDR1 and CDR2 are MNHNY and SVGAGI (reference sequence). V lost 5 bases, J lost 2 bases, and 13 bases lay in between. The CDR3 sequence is CASSHTSYAYNEQFF. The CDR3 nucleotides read TGTGCCAGCAGTCATACTAGTTACGCCTACAATGAGCAGTTCTTC.

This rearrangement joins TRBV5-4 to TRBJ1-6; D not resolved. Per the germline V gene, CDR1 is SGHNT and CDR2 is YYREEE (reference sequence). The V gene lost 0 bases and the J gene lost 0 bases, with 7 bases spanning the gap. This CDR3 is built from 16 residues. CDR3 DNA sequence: TGTGCCAGCAGCTTGGCTAGTGGCTCCTATAATTCACCCCTCCACTTT. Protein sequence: CASSLASGSYNSPLHF.